Listed below are T cell receptor beta chains from one sample, sequenced in a study of shared clonotypes between healthy human individuals. Method: immunoSEQ multiplex PCR; TCRdb's copy keeps in-frame clones and lacks some. The sample lists about 2,500,000 clones, approximately 90% occurring once. Sequencing used naive CD4+ T cells sorted from blood. The source is a man between 18 and 29 years old in good health. The CDR3 runs from the conserved cysteine through the conserved F or W. A D gene is named only where the DNA matches it firmly. Some rows have no size entry. The others give once, few or many, or a class for an expanded clone.

NA	TRBV5-1	TRBD2	TRBJ2-3	CASSPLAGVADTQYF	TGCGCCAGCAGCCCGTTAGCGGGAGTCGCAGATACGCAGTATTTT
NA	TRBV27	TRBD2	TRBJ2-3	CASSPLSSGSADTQYF	TGTGCCAGCAGTCCCCTGTCGAGCGGGAGCGCAGATACGCAGTATTTT
NA	TRBV10-3	TRBD2	TRBJ2-1	CAISSSGGLWNEQFF	TGTGCCATCAGTTCTAGCGGGGGACTCTGGAATGAGCAGTTCTTC
NA	TRBV5-4	TRBD2	TRBJ2-1	CASSGSGGAYNEQFF	TGTGCCAGCAGCGGTAGCGGGGGGGCTTACAATGAGCAGTTCTTC
once	TRBV6-6	NA	TRBJ2-7	CASSYSSPGKNEQYF	TGTGCCAGCAGTTACTCGAGCCCAGGGAAAAACGAGCAGTACTTC
NA	TRBV6-5	NA	TRBJ1-2	CASRKGTKLGYGYTF	TGTGCCAGCAGGAAGGGGACGAAGCTAGGCTATGGCTACACCTTC
NA	TRBV11-2	NA	TRBJ2-5	CASSLGRSPRETQYF	TGTGCCAGCAGCTTAGGCCGTAGTCCTCGGGAGACCCAGTACTTC
NA	TRBV28	TRBD1	TRBJ1-5	CASRLQGGVGNQPQHF	TGTGCCAGCAGGCTACAAGGGGGCGTCGGCAATCAGCCCCAGCATTTT
NA	TRBV5-4	TRBD2	TRBJ2-6	CASSWEGSGANVLTF	TGTGCCAGCAGCTGGGAGGGTTCTGGGGCCAACGTCCTGACTTTC
NA	TRBV30	TRBD2	TRBJ2-7	CAWSVPGRVYEQYF	TGTGCCTGGAGTGTACCCGGGAGGGTTTACGAGCAGTACTTC
NA	TRBV7-7	NA	TRBJ2-3	CASSPLGGSTDTQYF	TGTGCTAGCAGCCCCCTCGGCGGGAGCACAGATACGCAGTATTTT